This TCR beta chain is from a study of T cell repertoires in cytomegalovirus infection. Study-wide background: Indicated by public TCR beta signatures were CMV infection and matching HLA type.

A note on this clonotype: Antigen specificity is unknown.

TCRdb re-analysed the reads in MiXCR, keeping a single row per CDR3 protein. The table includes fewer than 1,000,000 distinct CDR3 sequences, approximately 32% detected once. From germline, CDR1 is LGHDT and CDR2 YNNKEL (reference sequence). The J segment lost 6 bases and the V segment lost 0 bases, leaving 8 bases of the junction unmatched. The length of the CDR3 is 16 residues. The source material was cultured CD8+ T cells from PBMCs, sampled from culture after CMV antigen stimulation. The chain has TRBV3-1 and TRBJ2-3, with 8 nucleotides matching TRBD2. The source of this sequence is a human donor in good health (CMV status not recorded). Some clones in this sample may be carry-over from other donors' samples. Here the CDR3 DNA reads TGTGCCAGCAGCCAAGAAGGGCGGGGGGCGATGGATACGCAGTATTTT. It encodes CASSQEGRGAMDTQYF.